One and the same sample provided the 10 T cell receptor beta chains below, sequenced in a study of lymphopenia after photon versus proton radiotherapy. Sequencing was performed with immunoSEQ multiplex PCR; in TCRdb, only in-frame clones are kept and a portion is missing. The data contain around 55,000 clones, roughly 84% of them seen just once; the ten biggest clones take up just over 2%. The material sequenced was peripheral blood, taken from a patient treated with proton-based radiotherapy. The receptors stem from a man aged 55 to 70 with pancreatic cancer.

V is TRBV2 and J is TRBJ2-7, with a tentative D call TRBD2 (6 bases). The CDR3 is 13 amino acids. From germline, CDR1 is SNHLY and CDR2 FYNNEI. V was clipped by 6 bases and J by 2 bases, with 11 bases between them. The CDR3: CASRRDLPYEQYF. Here the CDR3 DNA reads TGTGCCAGCAGGCGGGACCTACCCTACGAGCAGTACTTC.

The chain links TRBV10-2 to TRBJ2-1; TRBD2 matches 12 bases. Per germline, CDR1 WSHSY and CDR2 SAAADI. The CDR3 sequence is 19 residues long. The junction had 21 bases not matched to a gene; V was cut back by 6 bases and J by 9 bases. The CDR3 sequence: CASSRTSGIVLSYLSEQFF. The CDR3 DNA reads as TGCGCCAGCAGCCGGACTAGCGGGATTGTACTCTCTTACTTAAGTGAGCAGTTCTTC.

The V gene is TRBV29-1, the J gene TRBJ2-2; D not resolved. Trimming left V 3 bases short and J 5 bases short, with 7 bases between. The CDR3 is made up of 12 amino acids. Per germline, CDR1 SQVTM and CDR2 ANQGSEA. CDR3 coding DNA: TGCAGCGTTGATTCGACGACCGGGGAGCTGTTTTTT. This codes for CSVDSTTGELFF.

The V gene is TRBV10-3, the J gene TRBJ2-7; TRBD2 agrees at 14 bases. The CDR3 loop spans 14 amino acids. Germline V gene sequence: CDR1 ENHRY, CDR2 SYGVKD. The J segment lost 5 bases and the V segment lost 6 bases, leaving 3 bases of the junction unmatched. The chain's CDR3 is CAIRAGLAGDEQYF. CDR3 nucleotides: TGTGCCATCAGGGCGGGACTAGCGGGGGACGAGCAGTACTTC.

V and J are TRBV11-1 and TRBJ2-7, with 7 positions matching TRBD2. CDR1 is SGHAT and CDR2 is FQDESV in the germline V gene (reference sequence). V trimming: 4 bases; J trimming: 1 base; junction bases outside the gene matches: 4. This CDR3 is built from 14 residues. The CDR3 sequence: CASSSGTKSYEQYF. The CDR3 DNA follows: TGTGCCAGCAGCTCAGGGACTAAATCCTACGAGCAGTACTTC. Based on the CDR3 plus reference TRBV11-1 and TRBJ2-7, the full variable domain is EAEVAQSPRYKITEKSQAVAFWCDPISGHATLYWYRQILGQGPELLVQFQDESVVDDSQLPKDRFSAERLKGVDSTLKIQPAELGDSAMYLCASSSGTKSYEQYFGPGTRLTVT.

The chain carries TRBV4-1 and TRBJ2-5; TRBD2 matches 10 bases. The length of the CDR3 is 17 residues. Germline V gene lookup returns CDR1 MGHRA and CDR2 YSYEKL. The J segment lost 4 bases and the V segment lost 1 base, leaving 9 bases of the junction unmatched. DNA of the CDR3: TGCGCCAGCAGCCAAGGTAATAGCGGGAGGTTGGGAGAGACCCAGTACTTC. Translating it yields CASSQGNSGRLGETQYF.

The chain employs TRBV4-1 and TRBJ2-1, with a possible D match to TRBD2 (6 bases). The CDR3 sequence is 16 residues long. Trimming shortened V by 0 bases and J by 2 bases, and 11 bases separated the two germline ends. The V gene's germline CDR1 is MGHRA and CDR2 YSYEKL. The CDR3 nucleotides read TGCGCCAGCAGCCAAGATCGACTAGTTACCTACAATGAGCAGTTCTTC. It is translated as CASSQDRLVTYNEQFF.

The V and J genes are TRBV7-6 and TRBJ1-2; D gene uncertain. The germline V gene encodes CDR1 SGHVS and CDR2 FNYEAQ. This CDR3 is 14 amino acids long. V was pared by 4 bases and J by 2 bases, with 11 bases between. CDR3 DNA sequence: TGTGCCAGCAGCTCCGGACGGGGAAACTATGGCTACACCTTC. It yields the protein CASSSGRGNYGYTF.

The chain joins TRBV29-1 to TRBJ2-2; tentative D call: TRBD2 (7 bases). This CDR3 is built from 15 residues. V lost 6 bases to trimming and J lost 2 bases, with 16 bases between them. Per germline, CDR1 SQVTM and CDR2 ANQGSEA. This CDR3 reads CSVAPRGGNTGELFF. In nucleotides, the CDR3 is TGCAGCGTCGCCCCTAGGGGGGGTAACACCGGGGAGCTGTTTTTT.

This sequence joins TRBV5-1 and TRBJ1-2, with D hard to call. V lost 0 bases, J lost 8 bases, and 11 bases lay in between. CDR1 and CDR2 (germline): SGHRS, YFSETQ. This CDR3 is built from 13 residues. The CDR3 DNA follows: TGCGCCAGCAGCTTGGCGGGGTTGAGCGGCTACACCTTC. This translates into CASSLAGLSGYTF.